Following are 24 T cell receptor beta chains from one sample sequenced in a study of TET2 disruption in CD19-targeted CAR T cells. Some clones are missing from TCRdb's copy, which holds only in-frame ones; the method was immunoSEQ multiplex PCR. In all, the sample yields around 30,000 clones. For these receptors, no antigen is known. Described treatment: autologous CTL019 cells: CD19 CAR with 4-1BB and CD3 zeta domains. Sample: CD8- CAR+ T cells sorted from cultured blood T cells, taken for CD19 CAR T cell therapy. Subset reported: CD8-negative CAR-positive T cells from the infusion product. These receptors were collected from a man in his sixties or seventies with chronic lymphocytic leukemia.

According to its frequency, this clone is medium-sized. The read ends 3 residues early relative to the CDR3; the germline J gene fills the gap. The chain is built from TRBV12-3 or TRBV12-4 and TRBJ2-3, with TRBD2 as a possible D gene (7 bases). Trimming pared 6 bases from V and 6 bases from J, leaving 19 bases between. The CDR3 has 15 amino acids. The chain's CDR3 is CASSLWRGGSDTQYF. The covered CDR3 bases are TGTGCCAGCAGCCTATGGAGGGGGGGATCCGATACG.

To note about this clone: Within the sample, other DNA sequences also encode this same CDR3. The CDR3 sequence is CASSFKDRHYGYTF. Partial CDR3 DNA: TGTGCCAGCAGTTTCAAGGACAGGCACTATGGC. This rearrangement joins TRBV28 to TRBJ1-2; TRBD1 matches 7 bases. The missing CDR3 end, 3 residues past where the read stops, is filled in from the germline J gene. The CDR3 sequence is 14 residues long. Trimming removed 3 bases from V and 3 bases from J; junction bases left unmatched: 4. Germline V gene lookup returns CDR1 MDHEN and CDR2 SYDVKM.

On this clone itself: Sequencing ends 3 residues short of the CDR3 end; the germline J gene provides the rest. The rearrangement links TRBV20-1 to TRBJ2-2; TRBD1 aligns across 10 bases. The V segment lost 4 bases and the J segment 6 bases; nucleotides outside the gene matches: 5. This CDR3 region has 14 residues. CDR1 DFQATT and CDR2 SNEGSKA come from the germline V gene (reference sequence). The CDR3 loop reads CSATGQGGAGELFF. CDR3 DNA, as far as it was read: TGCAGTGCTACTGGACAGGGGGGAGCCGGGGAG.

Details on this clone: The sequence runs out 3 residues before the end of the CDR3; the remainder is reconstructed from the germline J gene. V usage is TRBV6-7 and J usage is TRBJ2-3; 7 bases fit TRBD2. TRBV6-7 is placed among ORFs of uncertain function. Trimming took 2 bases from V and 5 from J; bases not matched to a gene: 10. This CDR3 comprises 16 residues. Incomplete CDR3 DNA: TGTGCCAGCAGTTACGGTGGGGCTAGCGGTGTAGATACG. Translating gives CASSYGGASGVDT. The CDR3, in full, reads CASSYGGASGVDTQYF.

Comments on this clone: Read data end 3 residues before the CDR3 end; the end is taken from the germline J gene. The chain couples TRBV18 to TRBJ2-5, with D uncertain. V lost 1 base and J lost 3, with 6 bases in between. Germline V gives CDR1 KGHSH, CDR2 LQKENI. The CDR3 covers 13 residues. CDR3 sequence reads: CASSPLLKETQYF. The covered CDR3 bases are TGTGCCAGCTCACCACTCCTTAAAGAGACC.

On this clone: The junction departs from germline at one end; a sequencing error may be responsible. The read ends 3 residues shy of where the CDR3 ends; the end is completed using the germline J gene. The same CDR3 can be traced to other DNA sequences in this sample. V gene TRBV13 combines with J gene TRBJ1-3; tentative D call: TRBD1 (5 bases). CDR3 length equals 15 residues. Germline lookup yields CDR1 PRHDT and CDR2 FYEKMQ (reference sequence). The CDR3: CASRRQLSSGNTIYF. The part of the CDR3 DNA that was read is TGTGCCAGCAGAAGACAGCTTTCTTCTGGAAACACT.

With respect to this clone: One junction end does not reproduce the germline sequence, and a read error may be involved. The CDR3 end lies 3 residues beyond the end of the read and is filled in from the germline J gene. The V and J genes are TRBV4-2 and TRBJ1-4; 7 nucleotides match TRBD1. The CDR3 sequence is 16 residues long. CDR1 and CDR2 from the germline V gene are LGHNA and YNFKEQ. CDR3 sequence reads: CASSRGQSGTNEKLFF. The CDR3 bases that were read are TGCGCCAGCAGCCGGGGACAGTCGGGAACTAATGAAAAA.

In regard to this clone: The read stops 3 residues short of the end of the CDR3; the missing end is completed from the germline J gene. V usage is TRBV18 and J usage is TRBJ1-2, with 9 bases aligning to TRBD1. The CDR3 consists of 14 residues. Germline V gene sequence: CDR1 KGHSH, CDR2 LQKENI. The trim removed 4 bases at V and 6 bases at J, leaving 6 bases unmatched. CDR3 loop: CASSRDREKNGYTF. CDR3 bases read: TGTGCCAGCTCACGGGACAGGGAGAAAAATGGC. Together with reference TRBV18 and TRBJ1-2, the CDR3 gives the full variable domain: NAGVMQNPRHLVRRRGQEARLRCSPMKGHSHVYWYRQLPEEGLKFMVYLQKENIIDESGMPKERFSAEFPKEGPSILRIQQVVRGDSAAYFCASSRDREKNGYTFGSGTRLTVV.

Regarding this clone: Read coverage stops 3 residues before the CDR3 terminus; the germline J gene supplies the remainder. The chain couples TRBV5-1 to TRBJ1-6; D is possibly TRBD1 (5 bases). The CDR3 has 17 amino acids. Trimming shortened V by 3 bases and J by 7 bases, and 20 bases separated the two germline ends. The V gene's germline CDR1 is SGHRS and CDR2 YFSETQ. The CDR3 here is CASSSLPDTLGNSPLHF. The DNA read from the CDR3 is TGCGCCAGCAGCTCTCTCCCGGACACCCTGGGGAATTCACCC.

Notes on this clone: With the read ending 3 residues before the CDR3 end, the germline J gene is used to fill in that end. The chain carries TRBV7-3 and TRBJ1-1; 8 nucleotides line up with TRBD1. Germline V gene data show CDR1 as SGHTA and CDR2 as FQGTGA. The CDR3 totals 16 residues. The V segment lost 0 bases and the J segment 7 bases; nucleotides outside the gene matches: 10. CDR3 protein: CASSLTVAGGAGEAFF. The sequenced CDR3 bases are TGTGCCAGCAGCTTAACCGTGGCAGGGGGCGCGGGTGAA.

Worth noting for this clone: The CDR3 extends 3 residues past the end of the read, so its final part is completed from the germline J gene. The rearrangement joins TRBV7-6 to TRBJ1-2; 10 bases line up with TRBD1. Germline V gene lookup returns CDR1 SGHVS and CDR2 FNYEAQ. CDR3 length: 15 amino acids. This CDR3 is CASSLAGTGEFDYTF. The CDR3 DNA, read in part, is TGTGCCAGCAGCTTAGCCGGGACAGGGGAGTTTGAC.

In regard to this clone: Coverage ceases 3 residues before the CDR3 finishes, and the germline J gene fills in the end. The chain joins TRBV7-9 to TRBJ2-5; a possible D gene is TRBD2 (6 bases). The CDR3 extends over 13 amino acids. CDR1 SEHNR and CDR2 FQNEAQ come from the germline V gene (reference sequence). The part of the CDR3 DNA that was read is TGTGCCAGCAGCTTAGCCGAGGGGACTACC. Residues: CASSLAEGTT. In full, the CDR3 is CASSLAEGTTQYF. The full variable domain, rest sourced from reference TRBV7-9 and TRBJ2-5, is DTGVSQNPRHKITKRGQNVTFRCDPISEHNRLYWYRQTLGQGPEFLTYFQNEAQLEKSRLLSDRFSAERPKGSFSTLEIQRTEQGDSAMYLCASSLAEGTTQYFGPGTRLLVL.

On this clone: The sequenced fragment ends 3 residues before the CDR3 boundary, so the rest is inferred from the germline J gene. The sample has other DNA sequences that encode this CDR3 too. V and J are TRBV5-4 and TRBJ1-2; TRBD1 agrees at 9 bases. This CDR3 region has 12 residues. Germline V lookup: CDR1 SGHNT, CDR2 YYREEE (reference sequence). The CDR3 region is CASSRDRAGYTF. The sequenced CDR3 bases are TGTGCCAGCAGCAGGGACAGGGCCGGT.

Of note for this clone: The read ends 3 residues early relative to the CDR3; the germline J gene fills the gap. The rearrangement joins TRBV20-1 to TRBJ2-1, with D possibly being TRBD2 (6 bases). CDR1 and CDR2 (germline): DFQATT, SNEGSKA (reference sequence). V was trimmed by 3 bases and J by 7 bases, leaving 19 bases between them. This CDR3 has 15 amino acids. The CDR3 bases that were read are TGCAGTGCTAGGGGAGCGGGCCTCTCCGGGAATGAG. It codes for CSARGAGLSGNE. From start to end, the CDR3 is CSARGAGLSGNEQFF.

A word on this clone: The CDR3 end is not reached by the read, which stops 3 residues before it; the germline J gene fills it in. The J gene is TRBJ2-7, the V gene TRBV10-3; 11 bases are shared with TRBD2. The V segment lost 8 bases and the J segment 3 bases; nucleotides outside the gene matches: 15. CDR3 size: 17 residues. From germline, CDR1 is ENHRY and CDR2 SYGVKD. CDR3 loop: CAISGTISGGAVYEQYF. CDR3 bases read: TGTGCCATCTCCGGGACGATTAGCGGGGGGGCGGTCTACGAG.

In regard to this clone: The read ends 3 residues before the CDR3 terminus; that terminus is restored from the germline J gene. This sequence joins TRBV20-1 and TRBJ2-3, with 8 bases lining up with TRBD2. Germline V lookup: CDR1 DFQATT, CDR2 SNEGSKA (reference sequence). The CDR3 loop spans 15 amino acids. CDR3: CSARGTRGAWETQYF. The CDR3 DNA, read in part, is TGCAGTGCTAGAGGAACGCGGGGGGCATGGGAGACG.

In the case of this clone: Coverage ceases 3 residues before the CDR3 finishes, and the germline J gene fills in the end. This chain connects TRBV23-1 to TRBJ2-1; the match to TRBD2 covers 7 bases. TRBV23-1 qualifies as an ORF whose function is uncertain. The CDR3 is 18 residues long. V gave up 2 bases and J gave up 0 bases; unmatched junction bases: 10. The CDR3: CASSQNAGGVSSYNEQFF. The CDR3 DNA, read in part, is TGCGCCAGCAGTCAAAATGCTGGGGGGGTGAGCTCCTACAATGAG.

Regarding this clone: The junction shows a germline mismatch at one end, possibly a read error. The read terminates 3 residues ahead of where the CDR3 ends, so the germline J gene completes it. The rearrangement links TRBV4-2 to TRBJ2-7, with no clear D. This CDR3 spans 15 amino acids. Looked up from germline, CDR1 is LGHNA and CDR2 is YNFKEQ. Partial CDR3 DNA: TGCGCCAGCAGCCAAGAGGCAGGTTTTGGCTACGAG. This gives the protein CASSQEAGFGYE. The whole CDR3 sequence reads CASSQEAGFGYEQYF.

As to this clone: Read data end 3 residues before the CDR3 end; the end is taken from the germline J gene. The chain combines TRBV6-2 or TRBV6-3 with TRBJ2-7; perhaps TRBD1 as D (5 bases). V was cut by 8 bases and J by 2 bases, with 16 bases left in between. This CDR3 contains 14 residues. The germline CDR1 and CDR2 sequences are MNHEY and SVGEGT. CDR3 in amino acids: CASQGRVLPYEQYF. The part of the CDR3 DNA that was read is TGTGCCAGCCAGGGCAGGGTATTGCCCTACGAG.

For this clone: The read stops 3 residues short of the end of the CDR3; the missing end is completed from the germline J gene. This chain connects TRBV20-1 to TRBJ1-5; 9 bases are a match to TRBD1. The CDR3 contains 15 residues. Germline V lookup: CDR1 DFQATT, CDR2 SNEGSKA (reference sequence). The ends lost 6 bases at V and 2 bases at J; junction bases unmatched: 8. The CDR3 sequence is CSAENRDRGNQPQHF. Incomplete CDR3 DNA: TGCAGTGCAGAAAACCGGGACAGGGGCAATCAGCCC.

Concerning this clone: The observed sequence ends 3 residues before the CDR3 terminus, with the missing tail filled in from the germline J gene. The V gene is TRBV7-9, the J gene TRBJ1-2; D gene unclear. Per the germline V gene, CDR1 is SEHNR and CDR2 is FQNEAQ (reference sequence). The CDR3 is made up of 14 amino acids. The sequenced part of the CDR3 DNA is TGTGCCAGCAGCTTAGGAGCGGCTGGGAATACC. Its protein product is CASSLGAAGNT. The CDR3, in full, reads CASSLGAAGNTYTF.

Notes on this clone: The read gets to within 3 residues of the CDR3 end, and the germline J gene fills in the rest. The chain recombines TRBV19 with TRBJ1-5, with 8 bases identical to TRBD1. CDR1 LNHDA and CDR2 SQIVND come from the germline V gene (reference sequence). Germline trimming cut 6 bases from V and 8 bases from J; bases unmatched to any gene: 12. The CDR3 loop spans 15 amino acids. CDR3 loop: CASRPGQAHGEPQHF. The sequenced CDR3 bases are TGTGCCAGTAGACCGGGACAGGCCCACGGGGAGCCC.

On this clone itself: The CDR3 extends 3 residues past the end of the read, so its final part is completed from the germline J gene. This chain uses TRBV7-4 with TRBJ2-4; D gene ambiguous. In germline, CDR1 is SGHVT, CDR2 SQSDAQ. The CDR3 loop spans 11 amino acids. CDR3 DNA (partial): TGTGCCAGCAGCCCTAGTCAGCCT. Protein: CASSPSQP. The complete CDR3 sequence is CASSPSQPQYF. Variable domain in full (rest from reference TRBV7-4 and TRBJ2-4): GAGVSQSPRYKVAKRGRDVALRCDSISGHVTLYWYRQTLGQGSEVLTYSQSDAQRDKSGRPSGRFSAERPERSVSTLKIQRTEQGDSAVYLCASSPSQPQYFGAGTRLSVL.

A word on this clone: The read ends 3 residues before the CDR3 terminus; that terminus is restored from the germline J gene. Different DNA sequences within this sample yield the same CDR3. V and J are TRBV18 and TRBJ1-1; D gene uncertain. The CDR3 covers 13 residues. The germline V gene has CDR1 KGHSH and CDR2 LQKENI. CDR3 bases read: TGTGCCAGCTCACCTACGGGGAAAGAGACC. This encodes CASSPTGKET. The CDR3 as a whole reads CASSPTGKETAFF.